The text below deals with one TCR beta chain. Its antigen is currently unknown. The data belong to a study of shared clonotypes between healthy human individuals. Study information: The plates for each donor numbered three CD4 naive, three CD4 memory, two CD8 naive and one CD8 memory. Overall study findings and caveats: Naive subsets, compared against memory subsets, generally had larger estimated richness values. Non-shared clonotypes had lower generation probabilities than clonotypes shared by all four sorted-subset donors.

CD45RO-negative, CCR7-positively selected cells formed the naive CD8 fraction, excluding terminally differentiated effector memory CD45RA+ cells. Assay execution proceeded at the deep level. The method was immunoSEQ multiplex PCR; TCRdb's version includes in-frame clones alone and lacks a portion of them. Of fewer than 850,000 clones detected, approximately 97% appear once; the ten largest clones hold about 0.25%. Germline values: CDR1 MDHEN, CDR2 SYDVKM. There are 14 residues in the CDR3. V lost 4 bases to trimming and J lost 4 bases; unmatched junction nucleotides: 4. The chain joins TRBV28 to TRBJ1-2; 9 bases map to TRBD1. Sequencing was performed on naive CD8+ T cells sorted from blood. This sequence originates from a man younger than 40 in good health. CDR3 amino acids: CASSSQGAAYGYTF. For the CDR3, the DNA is TGTGCCAGCAGTTCACAGGGGGCCGCCTATGGCTACACCTTC.